This T cell receptor beta chain stems from a study of shared clonotypes between healthy human individuals. The assay was immunoSEQ multiplex PCR, and TCRdb's table has in-frame clones only and misses some. The table includes some 2 million clones, around 95% detected once. Germline CDR1 is MNHEY and CDR2 is SMNVEV (reference sequence). V lost 6 bases, J lost 1 base, and 18 bases lay in between. This CDR3 has 16 amino acids. The sequence was obtained from a young man in good health. Source material: naive CD4+ T cells sorted from blood. The subset was: CD45RA+ positively selected. The gene calls are TRBV27 and TRBJ1-1; D is uncertain. The CDR3 nucleotides read TGTGCCAGCAGCGAAACCTCCCTCGGGCGGAACACTGAAGCTTTCTTT. It encodes CASSETSLGRNTEAFF.